This T cell receptor beta chain was captured in a study of blood T cells in healthy people across ages. Points from the study as a whole: The authors considered diversity estimates from one million T cells to be underestimates. Naive CD4+ cells and diversity were both higher in long-lived donors than in aged donors.

Samples each yielded at least 5 micrograms of total RNA. The use of a sample-barcoded 5' primer and a J-beta primer mix characterized a second PCR of roughly 6 to 11 cycles. TCRdb used MiXCR to reprocess the 5' RACE reads, holding one entry per CDR3 protein. This sample has just under 750,000 distinct CDR3 sequences, with 20% to 25% found just once. Comment on this clonotype: Its target is not known.

This clonotype was obtained from a man in his 70s in good health. The sequencing input was blood.

The CDR3 nucleotides are TGTGCCAGCAGTTTTAGGATCCGGGACACTGAAGCTTTCTTT. Its translation is CASSFRIRDTEAFF. This chain links TRBV28 with TRBJ1-1; D ambiguous. Germline V gives CDR1 MDHEN, CDR2 SYDVKM. The CDR3 has 14 amino acids. V lost 3 bases and J 3 bases, leaving 11 bases between the germline ends.